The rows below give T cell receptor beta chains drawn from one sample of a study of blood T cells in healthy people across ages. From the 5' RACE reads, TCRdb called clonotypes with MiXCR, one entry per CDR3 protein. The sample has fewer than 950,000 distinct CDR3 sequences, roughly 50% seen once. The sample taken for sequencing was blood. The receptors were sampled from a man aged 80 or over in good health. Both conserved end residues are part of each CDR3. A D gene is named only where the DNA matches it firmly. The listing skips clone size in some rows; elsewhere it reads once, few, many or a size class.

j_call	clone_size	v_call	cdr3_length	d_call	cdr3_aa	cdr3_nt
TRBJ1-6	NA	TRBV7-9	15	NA	CASSLRPGNDSPLHF	TGTGCCAGCAGCTTAAGGCCGGGAAACGATTCACCCCTCCACTTT
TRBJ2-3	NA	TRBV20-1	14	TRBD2	CSARTSGRGDTQYF	TGCAGTGCTAGGACTAGCGGGAGAGGAGATACGCAGTATTTT
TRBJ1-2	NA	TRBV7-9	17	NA	CASSLSGRQAREGGYTF	TGTGCCAGCAGCTTATCCGGCCGACAGGCCCGAGAAGGCGGCTACACCTTC
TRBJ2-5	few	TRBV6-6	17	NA	CASSYSMGTGSRETQYF	TGTGCCAGCAGTTACTCAATGGGAACAGGGTCACGAGAGACCCAGTACTTC
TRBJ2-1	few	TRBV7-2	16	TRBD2	CASSAEVAGGYNEQFF	TGTGCCAGCAGCGCCGAGGTAGCGGGAGGCTACAATGAGCAGTTCTTC
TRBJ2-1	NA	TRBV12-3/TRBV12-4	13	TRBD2	CASGGGSYNEQFF	TGTGCCAGCGGGGGGGGCTCCTACAATGAGCAGTTCTTC
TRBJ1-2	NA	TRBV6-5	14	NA	CASSYGQGPWGYTF	TGTGCCAGCAGTTACGGGCAGGGGCCATGGGGCTACACCTTC
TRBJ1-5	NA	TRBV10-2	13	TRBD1	CASRTGLFQPQHF	TGCGCCAGCAGGACAGGGTTGTTCCAGCCCCAGCATTTT
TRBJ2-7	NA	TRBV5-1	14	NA	CASSISSSYNEQYF	TGCGCCAGCAGCATCAGTAGCTCCTACAATGAGCAGTACTTC
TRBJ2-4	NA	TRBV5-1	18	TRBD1	CASSTGQGLLKAKNIQYF	TGCGCCAGCAGCACGGGACAGGGTCTTCTCAAAGCCAAAAACATTCAGTACTTC
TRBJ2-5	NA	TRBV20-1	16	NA	CSAREERLGGRETQYF	TGCAGTGCTAGAGAGGAACGACTAGGGGGGAGAGAGACCCAGTACTTC
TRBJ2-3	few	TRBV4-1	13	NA	CASSQLPGGDAYF	TGCGCCAGCAGCCAGCTTCCTGGTGGAGACGCGTATTTT
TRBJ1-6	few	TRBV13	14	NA	CASSQGSPNSPLHF	TGTGCCAGCAGCCAGGGGAGCCCTAATTCACCCCTCCACTTT
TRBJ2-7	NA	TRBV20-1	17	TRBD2	CSAREEIGAGGSYEQYF	TGCAGTGCTAGAGAAGAGATCGGTGCGGGGGGCTCCTACGAGCAGTACTTC
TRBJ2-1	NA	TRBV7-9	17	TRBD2	CASSPALLAGAYNEQFF	TGTGCCAGCAGCCCAGCACTGCTAGCGGGAGCCTACAATGAGCAGTTCTTC
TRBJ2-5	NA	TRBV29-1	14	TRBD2	CSVRLAGSQETQYF	TGCAGCGTCAGACTAGCGGGATCGCAAGAGACCCAGTACTTC
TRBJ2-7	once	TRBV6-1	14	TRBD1	CASKKEVQGYEQYF	TGTGCCAGCAAAAAAGAGGTACAGGGGTACGAGCAGTACTTC
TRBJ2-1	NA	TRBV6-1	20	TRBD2	CASRQRGLGGRARGYNEQFF	TGTGCCAGCAGGCAGCGAGGGTTAGGCGGGAGGGCCAGGGGGTACAATGAGCAGTTCTTC
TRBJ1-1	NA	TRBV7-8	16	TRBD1	CASSLEGQSFNTEAFF	TGTGCCAGCAGCTTAGAGGGACAGAGTTTTAACACTGAAGCTTTCTTT
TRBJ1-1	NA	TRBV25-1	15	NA	CASTSGRRMNTEAFF	TGTGCCAGCACAAGTGGCAGGCGGATGAACACTGAAGCTTTCTTT
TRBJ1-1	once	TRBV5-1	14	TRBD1	CASSWDRTGTEAFF	TGCGCCAGCAGCTGGGACAGGACGGGCACTGAAGCTTTCTTT
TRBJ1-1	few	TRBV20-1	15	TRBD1	CSATTGLGLATEAFF	TGCAGTGCTACGACAGGGTTAGGGCTCGCAACTGAAGCTTTCTTT